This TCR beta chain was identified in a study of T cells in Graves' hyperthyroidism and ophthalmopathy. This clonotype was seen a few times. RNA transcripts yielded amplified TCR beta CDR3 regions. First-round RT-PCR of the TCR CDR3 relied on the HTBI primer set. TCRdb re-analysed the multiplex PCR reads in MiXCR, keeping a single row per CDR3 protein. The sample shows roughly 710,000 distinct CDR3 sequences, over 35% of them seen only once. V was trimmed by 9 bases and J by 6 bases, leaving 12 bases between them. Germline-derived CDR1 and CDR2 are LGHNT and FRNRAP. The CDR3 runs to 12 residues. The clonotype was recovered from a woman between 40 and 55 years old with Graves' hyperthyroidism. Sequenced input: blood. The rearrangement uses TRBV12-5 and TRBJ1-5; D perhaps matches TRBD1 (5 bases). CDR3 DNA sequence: TGTGCTAGCGGTGTGGGGCGTCAGCCCCAGCATTTT. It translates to CASGVGRQPQHF. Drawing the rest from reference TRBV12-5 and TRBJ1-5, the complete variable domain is DARVTQTPRHKVTEMGQEVTMRCQPILGHNTVFWYRQTMMQGLELLAYFRNRAPLDDSGMPKDRFSAEMPDATLATLKIQPSEPRDSAVYFCASGVGRQPQHFGDGTRLSIL.